Listed here are 6 T cell receptor beta chains from one sample, sequenced in a study of T cells in Graves' hyperthyroidism and ophthalmopathy. Amplification of TCR beta CDR3 regions was performed using RNA transcripts as template. The HTBI set primed first-round TCR CDR3 RT-PCR. TCRdb called the multiplex PCR reads again in MiXCR, with one record for every CDR3 protein. The repertoire has around 440,000 distinct CDR3 sequences, less than 20% of them found once; the top ten carry 12% to 15%. The sample comprised blood. The receptors here all came from a woman younger than 30 with Graves' hyperthyroidism.

In its sample, this clonotype was seen many times. The V call is TRBV6-1, the J call TRBJ2-7, with D tentatively TRBD1 (6 bases). Germline V CDR1 and CDR2: MNHNS, SASEGT. The CDR3 extends over 12 amino acids. V was shortened by 8 bases and J by 2 bases, with 10 bases between the two germline ends. For the CDR3, the DNA is TGTGCCAGCCGGGACACTACCTACGAGCAGTACTTC. Protein product: CASRDTTYEQYF.

This clonotype was seen repeatedly, ten times or more. The chain links TRBV6-2 or TRBV6-3 to TRBJ2-7; possibly TRBD1 for D (5 bases). In germline, CDR1 is MNHEY, CDR2 SVGEGT. V was cut by 7 bases and J by 1 base, with 11 bases left in between. The length of the CDR3 is 13 residues. The CDR3 nucleotides are TGTGCCAGCATCCATCCAGGGTCCTACGAGCAGTACTTC. Protein sequence: CASIHPGSYEQYF.

In its sample, this clonotype was seen many times. The chain employs TRBV7-2 and TRBJ2-7, with D perhaps being TRBD1 or TRBD2 (6 bases each). Trimming took 0 bases from V and 5 from J, leaving 8 bases between them. The CDR3 spans 13 residues. The germline CDR1 and CDR2 sequences are SGHTA and FQGNSA. The CDR3 sequence is CASSLAGGDEQYF. The CDR3 nucleotides are TGTGCCAGCAGCTTAGCGGGGGGCGACGAGCAGTACTTC.

This clonotype was seen at least ten times. The chain employs TRBV7-6 and TRBJ2-2; 11 nucleotides match TRBD2. The CDR3 spans 13 residues. Looked up from germline, CDR1 is SGHVS and CDR2 is FNYEAQ. J lost 6 bases, V lost 11 bases, and 5 bases had no gene match. The CDR3 is CASTSGSAGELFF. CDR3 bases: TGTGCCTCAACTAGCGGGAGTGCCGGGGAGCTGTTTTTT.

This clonotype was recorded at least ten times. CDR3 region: CASSLETVQETQYF. For the CDR3, the DNA is TGTGCCAGCAGCTTAGAGACAGTCCAAGAGACCCAGTACTTC. V gene TRBV7-9 combines with J gene TRBJ2-5; tentative D call: TRBD1 (5 bases). CDR3 length equals 14 residues. Trimming removed 1 base from V and 1 base from J, with 7 bases in between. Germline loops: CDR1 SEHNR, CDR2 FQNEAQ (reference sequence).

This clonotype was observed a few times. The chain joins TRBV24-1 to TRBJ2-7, with TRBD2 matching over 8 bases. Germline V lookup: CDR1 KGHDR, CDR2 SFDVKD. J was trimmed by 1 base and V by 9 bases; bases with no gene match: 7. The CDR3 extends over 14 amino acids. The CDR3: CATSGGGASYEQYF. The CDR3 DNA follows: TGTGCCACCTCGGGAGGGGGGGCTTCCTACGAGCAGTACTTC.